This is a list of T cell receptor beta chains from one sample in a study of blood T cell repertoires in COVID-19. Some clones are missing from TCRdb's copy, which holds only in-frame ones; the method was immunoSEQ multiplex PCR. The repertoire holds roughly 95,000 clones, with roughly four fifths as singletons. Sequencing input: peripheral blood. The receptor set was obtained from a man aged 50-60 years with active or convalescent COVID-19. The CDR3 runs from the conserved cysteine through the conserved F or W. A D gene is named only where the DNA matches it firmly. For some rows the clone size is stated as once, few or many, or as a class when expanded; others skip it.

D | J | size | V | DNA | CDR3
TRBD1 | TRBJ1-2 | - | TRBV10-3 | TGTGCCATCAGTGAGATTACAGGGGTCGCCTATGGCTACACCTTC | CAISEITGVAYGYTF
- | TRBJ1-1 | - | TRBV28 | TGTGCCAGCAGCTCGGGGTCGATGAACACTGAAGCTTTCTTT | CASSSGSMNTEAFF
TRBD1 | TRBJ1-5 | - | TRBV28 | TGTGCCAGCAGACGGACAGGGGACCAGCCCCAGCATTTT | CASRRTGDQPQHF
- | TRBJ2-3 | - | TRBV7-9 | TGTGCCAGCAGCTCGAGCACAGATACGCAGTATTTT | CASSSSTDTQYF
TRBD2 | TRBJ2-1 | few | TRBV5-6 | TGTGCCAGCAGCCCTGTGAGCGGGGGGGCATATGAGCAGTTCTTC | CASSPVSGGAYEQFF
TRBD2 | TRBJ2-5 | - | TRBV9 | TGTGCCAGCAGCCTGGGACTAGCGGGGATACTCCAAGAGACCCAGTACTTC | CASSLGLAGILQETQYF
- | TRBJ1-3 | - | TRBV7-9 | TGTGCCAGCAGCCCCGACATATCTGGAAACACCATATATTTT | CASSPDISGNTIYF
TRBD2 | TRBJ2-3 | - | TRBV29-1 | TGCAGCGTTGAAGGCGCAGCGGGGGGGGACACAGATACGCAGTATTTT | CSVEGAAGGDTDTQYF
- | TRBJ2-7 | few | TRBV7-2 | TGTGCCAGCAGCTCCTTTATTTCGGACGAGCAGTACTTC | CASSSFISDEQYF
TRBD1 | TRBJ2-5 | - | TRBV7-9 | TGTGCCAGCAGCTTAGAGGGACAGGGCCAAGAGACCCAGTACTTC | CASSLEGQGQETQYF
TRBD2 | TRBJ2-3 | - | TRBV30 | TGTGCCTGGAGTCGCGGGGGGGCAGATACGCAGTATTTT | CAWSRGGADTQYF
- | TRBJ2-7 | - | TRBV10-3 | TGTGCCATCAGCCAACAGGTCCACGAGCAGTACTTC | CAISQQVHEQYF
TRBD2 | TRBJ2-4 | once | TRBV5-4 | TGTGCCAGCAGCGGCGGGGGGGCTCAAAACATTCAGTACTTC | CASSGGGAQNIQYF
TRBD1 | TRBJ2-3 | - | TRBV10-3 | TGTGCCATCAGGACCGGGACAGCGCTGGGGGATACGCAGTATTTT | CAIRTGTALGDTQYF